The present entry profiles one T cell receptor (beta chain) with its context. CDR1 is SGHRS, CDR2 YFSETQ, per germline. The CDR3 spans 15 residues. With 0 bases removed from V and 7 bases from J, the gap between germline ends came to 16 bases. This specimen comes from a study of identifying expanded T cells in peripheral blood. Sequenced by immunoSEQ multiplex PCR; TCRdb stores in-frame clones only, minus some. Seen here are tens of thousands of clones, 80% to 90% observed once, and the top ten hold less than 5.5%. Sequencing input: blood. The chain employs TRBV5-1 and TRBJ1-1, with D unresolved. This clonotype originated in a person aged 18 to 70 in good health. This CDR3 reads CASSLGVTTLGEAFF. In nucleotides, the CDR3 is TGCGCCAGCAGCTTGGGGGTGACCACGCTAGGTGAAGCTTTCTTT. Full variable domain (outside the CDR3, taken from reference TRBV5-1 and TRBJ1-1): KAGVTQTPRYLIKTRGQQVTLSCSPISGHRSVSWYQQTPGQGLQFLFEYFSETQRNKGNFPGRFSGRQFSNSRSEMNVSTLELGDSALYLCASSLGVTTLGEAFFGQGTRLTVV.